A selection of T cell receptor beta chains follows, all from one sample in a study of T cell responses to AZD1222 COVID-19 vaccine. Only in-frame clones appear in the TCRdb table, and some are missing; sequencing was by immunoSEQ multiplex PCR. The table shows 90,000 to 120,000 clones, with about 90% occurring only once. This specimen consisted of peripheral blood, obtained on day 0 of AZD1222 vaccination. Every receptor here comes from an adult in good health. The CDR3 runs from the conserved cysteine through the conserved F or W. Each record gives: clone size, V gene, J gene, D gene, CDR3 DNA, CDR3 protein. A D gene is named only where the DNA matches it firmly. Some rows have no size entry. The others give once, few or many, or a class for an expanded clone.

>once|TRBV4-3|TRBJ2-2|-
TGCGCCAGCAGCCAAGATCATCGGGCCCGGGAGCTGTTTTTT
CASSQDHRARELFF
>once|TRBV6-1|TRBJ2-7|-
TGTGCCAGCAGTGAATCAGGGAGTGCGACAGGAGCCTCCTACGAGCAGTACTTC
CASSESGSATGASYEQYF
>-|TRBV5-6|TRBJ1-1|-
TGTGCCAGCAGCTTGTCAGGGCGGGAAGCTTTCTTT
CASSLSGREAFF
>-|TRBV6-2/TRBV6-3|TRBJ2-7|TRBD2
TGTGCCAGCAGTTATATGGGCGGGGGGGCCTACGAGCAGTACTTC
CASSYMGGGAYEQYF
>-|TRBV28|TRBJ1-2|-
TGTGCCAGCATAGCAGGGAGTAACTATGGCTACACCTTC
CASIAGSNYGYTF
>-|TRBV5-1|TRBJ1-1|TRBD1
TGCGCCAGCAGCCGGGGTAGGGGGCGGGCTGAAGCTTTCTTT
CASSRGRGRAEAFF
>-|TRBV11-2|TRBJ2-1|-
TGTGCCAGCAGCGTCCCTAGCAATGAGCAGTTCTTC
CASSVPSNEQFF
>-|TRBV2|TRBJ1-2|-
TGTGCCAGCAGTGAAGAATGGGCTAACTATGGCTACACCTTC
CASSEEWANYGYTF
>-|TRBV14|TRBJ2-3|-
TGTGCCAGCAGTCAGGGGGGTACGCAGTATTTT
CASSQGGTQYF
>-|TRBV18|TRBJ2-1|-
TGTGCCAGCTCACCTGGAATAGCGGACTCCTACAATGAGCAGTTCTTC
CASSPGIADSYNEQFF
>-|TRBV6-5|TRBJ1-2|-
TGTGCCAGCAGGTCCGACCGCTCGCGGGTCTATGGCTACACCTTC
CASRSDRSRVYGYTF
>-|TRBV6-5|TRBJ2-2|TRBD1
TGTGCCAGCAGCCTAGACAGGGGAGAGACCGGGGAGCTGTTTTTT
CASSLDRGETGELFF
>-|TRBV6-5|TRBJ2-7|-
TGTGCCAGCAGTTACGGGTTAGCCTACGAGCAGTACTTC
CASSYGLAYEQYF
>once|TRBV29-1|TRBJ1-2|-
TGCAGCATAGATTATGGCTACACCTTC
CSIDYGYTF
>-|TRBV5-5|TRBJ2-5|TRBD2
TGTGCCAGCAGCTCGGGGACTAGCGGGGTTCAAGTAGAGACCCAGTACTTC
CASSSGTSGVQVETQYF
>-|TRBV5-5|TRBJ1-4|-
TGTGCCAGCAGGCTGGAAGGTGGAAAACTGTTTTTT
CASRLEGGKLFF
>-|TRBV29-1|TRBJ1-4|-
TGCAGCGCCAGGGATGAAAAACTGTTTTTT
CSARDEKLFF
>-|TRBV11-2|TRBJ2-5|TRBD1
TGTGCCAGCAGCTTATTCGCGGGACAGGGTACCGGGAAGACCCAGTACTTC
CASSLFAGQGTGKTQYF
>-|TRBV10-3|TRBJ1-1|TRBD1
TGTGCCATCAGTGAGGTCCCGGGACAGGGAACTGAAGCTTTCTTT
CAISEVPGQGTEAFF
>-|TRBV5-8|TRBJ1-2|TRBD1
TGTGCCAGCAGCCTGACAGGGTATGAGAATGGCTACACCTTC
CASSLTGYENGYTF
>-|TRBV29-1|TRBJ2-3|-
TGCAGCGTTGAGAGGCAGGGTAAGACAGATACGCAGTATTTT
CSVERQGKTDTQYF
>-|TRBV5-1|TRBJ1-2|TRBD1
TGCGCCAGCAGCTTGGAGGAGGGGGCGAACTATGGCTACACCTTC
CASSLEEGANYGYTF
>-|TRBV6-1|TRBJ1-2|-
TGTGCCAGCAGTGACGCCGCGGGAGGGTTTGACTATGGCTACACCTTC
CASSDAAGGFDYGYTF
>-|TRBV5-6|TRBJ2-7|-
TGTGCCAGCAGCCGCCCTAGAGACAGTTCCTACGAGCAGTACTTC
CASSRPRDSSYEQYF
>-|TRBV29-1|TRBJ2-7|-
TGCAGCGTTGCCGTTACCGTCTCCTACGAGCAGTACTTC
CSVAVTVSYEQYF
>-|TRBV20-1|TRBJ2-1|-
TGCAGTGCTAGTCACGGTCCCCCGCTACAATTAGTTGATGAGCAGTTCTTC
CSASHGPPLQLVDEQFF
>-|TRBV5-1|TRBJ2-2|-
TGCGCCAGCCGCGAACGGACGAACACCGGGGAGCTGTTTTTT
CASRERTNTGELFF
>-|TRBV11-2|TRBJ1-6|-
TGTGCCAGCAGCTTAGTGGGGAGACTAAATTCACCCCTCCACTTT
CASSLVGRLNSPLHF
>-|TRBV6-6|TRBJ1-5|-
TGTGCCACCCGAGAGGGGGTTTCCAATCAGCCCCAGCATTTT
CATREGVSNQPQHF
>-|TRBV5-1|TRBJ1-1|-
TGCGCCAGCAGCTTGGGGTTGAGTTTGAACACTGAAGCTTTCTTT
CASSLGLSLNTEAFF
>once|TRBV18|TRBJ2-1|TRBD2
TGTGCCAGCTCACGAGGGACTAGCGGGAGGTCTTGGAATGAGCAGTTCTTC
CASSRGTSGRSWNEQFF
>-|TRBV10-1|TRBJ2-7|-
TGCGCCAGCAGTGAGCAGGGGAAGAGGGAGCAGTACTTC
CASSEQGKREQYF
>-|TRBV13|TRBJ2-2|-
TGTGCCAGCAGCCCAACCCCCGGGGAGCTGTTTTTT
CASSPTPGELFF
>-|TRBV28|TRBJ2-7|-
TGTGCCAGCAGGGGTGCAGGGTCCGGCGAGCAGTACTTC
CASRGAGSGEQYF
>few|TRBV3-1/TRBV3-2|TRBJ1-1|-
TGTGCCAGCAGCCTCACACACAGGAACACTGAAGCTTTCTTT
CASSLTHRNTEAFF
>-|TRBV6-5|TRBJ1-1|-
TGTGCCAGCTGGCGGACGGCGAACACTGAAGCTTTCTTT
CASWRTANTEAFF
>-|TRBV6-5|TRBJ2-7|TRBD2
TGTGCCAGCAGGACGGGGGGGGTAGTGAACGAGCAGTACTTC
CASRTGGVVNEQYF